The sequence of this T cell receptor (beta chain) was determined in a study of graft-versus-host responses after intestinal transplantation. Across the study: Recipients were given multivisceral, liver-intestinal, or isolated intestinal transplants.

Profiled with immunoSEQ multiplex PCR; TCRdb holds only in-frame clones, not every one. The repertoire holds around 10,000 clones, with 85% to 95% as singletons. Germline CDR1 reads LNHDA; CDR2 reads SQIVND (reference sequence). CDR3 length equals 15 residues. The J segment lost 2 bases and the V segment lost 1 base, leaving 4 bases of the junction unmatched. V and J are TRBV19 and TRBJ1-2; 7 bases map to TRBD1. The receptor was derived from a human patient who received an intestinal transplant, so some T cells may come from the graft donor. Sequencing was performed on PBMCs, taken about 70 days after transplant. The CDR3 DNA sequence: TGTGCCAGTAGTATAGGGTCGACAGGGAACTATGGCTACACCTTC. Its protein product is CASSIGSTGNYGYTF. The variable domain in full, with the rest retrieved from reference TRBV19 and TRBJ1-2, is DGGITQSPKYLFRKEGQNVTLSCEQNLNHDAMYWYRQDPGQGLRLIYYSQIVNDFQKGDIAEGYSVSREKKESFPLTVTSAQKNPTAFYLCASSIGSTGNYGYTFGSGTRLTVV.